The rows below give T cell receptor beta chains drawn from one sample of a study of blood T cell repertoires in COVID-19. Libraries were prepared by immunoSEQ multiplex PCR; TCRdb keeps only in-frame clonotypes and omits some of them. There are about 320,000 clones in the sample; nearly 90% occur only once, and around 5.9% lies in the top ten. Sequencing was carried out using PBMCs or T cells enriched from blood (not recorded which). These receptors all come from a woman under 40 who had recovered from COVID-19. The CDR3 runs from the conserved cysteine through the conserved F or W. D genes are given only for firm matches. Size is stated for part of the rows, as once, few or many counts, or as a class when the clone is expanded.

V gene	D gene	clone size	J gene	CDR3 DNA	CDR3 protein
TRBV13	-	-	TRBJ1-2	TGTGCCAGCAGCTTACCAGGGGCCAGTGGCTACACCTTC	CASSLPGASGYTF
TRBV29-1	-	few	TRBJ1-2	TGCAGCGTTGCGCGCTATGGCTACACCTTC	CSVARYGYTF
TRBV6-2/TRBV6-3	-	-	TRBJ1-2	TGTGCCAGCAGTCAATCATATGGCTACACCTTC	CASSQSYGYTF
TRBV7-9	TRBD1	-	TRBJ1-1	TGTGCCAGTTTAGAGGGGGCGGGCACTGAAGCTTTCTTT	CASLEGAGTEAFF
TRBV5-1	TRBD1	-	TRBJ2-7	TGCGCCAGCAGCCCCGGGGACAGGAGATCCTACGAGCAGTACTTC	CASSPGDRRSYEQYF
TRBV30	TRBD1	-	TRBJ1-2	TGTGCCTGGAGTACCCGGACAGGGGTTGGCTACACCTTC	CAWSTRTGVGYTF
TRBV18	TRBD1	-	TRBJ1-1	TGTGCCAGCTCACCACCGACAGGGTCGGGCACTGAAGCTTTCTTT	CASSPPTGSGTEAFF
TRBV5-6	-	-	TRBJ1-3	TGTGCCAGCAGCTTTTATTCTGGAAACACCATATATTTT	CASSFYSGNTIYF
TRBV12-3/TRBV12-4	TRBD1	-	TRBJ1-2	TGTGCCAGCACCTCGGGACAGTGGAATGGCTACACCTTC	CASTSGQWNGYTF
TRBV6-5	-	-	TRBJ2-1	TGTGCCAGCAGTCAACTAGGGCAGGAGCAGTTCTTC	CASSQLGQEQFF
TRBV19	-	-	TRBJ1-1	TGTGCCAGTAGTATAGAGAGGGCCACTGAAGCTTTCTTT	CASSIERATEAFF
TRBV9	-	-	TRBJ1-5	TGTGCCAGCAGCTCCCATAGCAATCAGCCCCAGCATTTT	CASSSHSNQPQHF
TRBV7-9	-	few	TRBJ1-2	TGTGCCAGCAGCTTAGCGATACGACAGGCCCAAAACTATGGCTACACCTTC	CASSLAIRQAQNYGYTF
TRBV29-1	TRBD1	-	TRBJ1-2	TGCAGCGTTGTTAAGGGGGCAGAGGGCTACACCTTC	CSVVKGAEGYTF
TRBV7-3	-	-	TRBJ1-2	TGTGCCAGCAGCTTGGGCCAGGGATATGATGGCTACACCTTC	CASSLGQGYDGYTF
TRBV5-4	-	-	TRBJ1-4	TGTGCCAGCAGCTTGGCAGGGGAGGGGGAAAAACTGTTTTTT	CASSLAGEGEKLFF
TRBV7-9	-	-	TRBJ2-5	TGTGCCAGCAGCTTATGGGCGGGGACTACCCAGTACTTC	CASSLWAGTTQYF
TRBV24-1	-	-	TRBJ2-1	TGTGCCACCAGTGATCATAGGTGGGGCAGGGAGCAGTTCTTC	CATSDHRWGREQFF
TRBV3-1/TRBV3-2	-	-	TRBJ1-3	TGTGCCAGCAGCCAAGTTACTCAGGCGCTTACTCAGATCTCTGGAAACACCATATATTTT	CASSQVTQALTQISGNTIYF
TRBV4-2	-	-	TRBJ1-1	TGTGCCAGCAGCCAAGATTATAGCAGGGTGACTGAAGCTTTCTTT	CASSQDYSRVTEAFF
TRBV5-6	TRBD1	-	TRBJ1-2	TGTGCCAGCAGCCTGGACAGGGACTATGGCTACACCTTC	CASSLDRDYGYTF
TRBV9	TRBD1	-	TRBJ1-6	TGTGCCAGCACCCCCGGGGACAGGGGGGATAATTCACCCCTCCACTTT	CASTPGDRGDNSPLHF
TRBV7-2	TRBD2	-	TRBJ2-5	TGTGCCAGCAGCTTGGGAGCGGGGTTCGACTCCGCCCAAGAGACCCAGTACTTC	CASSLGAGFDSAQETQYF
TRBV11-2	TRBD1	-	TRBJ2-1	TGTGCCAGCAGCTTGGACAGGGGGGAGCAGTTCTTC	CASSLDRGEQFF
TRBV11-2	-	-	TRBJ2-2	TGTGCCAGCAGCTTACTTGTGGTTCTAGGGGCCGGGGAGCTGTTTTTT	CASSLLVVLGAGELFF
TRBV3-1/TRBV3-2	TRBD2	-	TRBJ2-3	TGTGCCAGCAGCCAAGCCGGGACTAGCGGGGGGAGGGATACGCAGTATTTT	CASSQAGTSGGRDTQYF
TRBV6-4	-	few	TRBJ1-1	TGTGCCAGCAGCACAAAACCAGGGGACACTGAAGCTTTCTTT	CASSTKPGDTEAFF
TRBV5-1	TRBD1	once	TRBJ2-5	TGCGCCAGCAGCCCCGGGACAGTCCAAGAGACCCAGTACTTC	CASSPGTVQETQYF
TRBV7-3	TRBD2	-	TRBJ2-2	TGTGCCAGCAGCCCTACCCTAGCGGGGGGTAACACCGGGGAGCTGTTTTTT	CASSPTLAGGNTGELFF
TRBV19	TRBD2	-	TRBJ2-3	TGTGCCTCCGCGGGGGGAGATACGCAGTATTTT	CASAGGDTQYF
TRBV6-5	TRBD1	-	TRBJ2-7	TGTGCCAGCAATAAACCGGGACAGACCTACGAGCAGTACTTC	CASNKPGQTYEQYF
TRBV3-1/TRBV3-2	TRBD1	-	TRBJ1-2	TGTGCCAGCAGCCAAGCAGGACGGGGCAGGGGGTATGGCTACACCTTC	CASSQAGRGRGYGYTF
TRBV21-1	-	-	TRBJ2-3	-	CASTVGDGTQYF
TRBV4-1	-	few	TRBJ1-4	TGCGCCACCTCCTTAGTGATTAATGAAAAACTGTTTTTT	CATSLVINEKLFF
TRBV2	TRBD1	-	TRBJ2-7	TGTGCCAGCAGAGACAGGGGTTCGTACGAGCAGTACTTC	CASRDRGSYEQYF
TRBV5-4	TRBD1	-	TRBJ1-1	TGTGCCAGCAGCTTGGGAGGGGGCTGGGGTGCTTTCTTT	CASSLGGGWGAFF
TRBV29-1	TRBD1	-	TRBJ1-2	TGCAGCGCTGTGGACACCCAGGGGGACACCTTC	CSAVDTQGDTF
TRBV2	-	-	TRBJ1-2	TGTGCCAGCAGTGAAGCGTTTGCCAGGTCGAATGGCTACACCTTC	CASSEAFARSNGYTF
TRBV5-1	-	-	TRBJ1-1	TGCGCCAGCAGCTTCTACGGAGCAAACACTGAAGCTTTCTTT	CASSFYGANTEAFF
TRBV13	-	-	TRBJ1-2	TGTGCCAGCAGCCCATCGGTAGAGTGGGGCTACACCTTC	CASSPSVEWGYTF
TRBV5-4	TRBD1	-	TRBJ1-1	TGTGCCAGCAGCTTCAAAACAGGGGCGTGGGAAGCTTTCTTT	CASSFKTGAWEAFF
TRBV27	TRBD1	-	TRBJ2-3	TGTGCCAGCAGTCCCGGGACAGGGTTGACAGATACGCAGTATTTT	CASSPGTGLTDTQYF
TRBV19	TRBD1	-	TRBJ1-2	TGTGCCAGTATTCACACCAGGGTAGGATGGAGACAGGGGAACTATGGCTACACCTTC	CASIHTRVGWRQGNYGYTF
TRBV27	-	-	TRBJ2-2	TGTGCCAGCAGCCGGGGGAACACCGGGGAGCTGTTTTTT	CASSRGNTGELFF
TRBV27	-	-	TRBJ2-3	TGTGCCAGCAGTTACGGACTACCCTCCACGGATACGCAGTATTTT	CASSYGLPSTDTQYF
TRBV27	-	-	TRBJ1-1	TGTGCCAGCAGTTTAAACAGAAACACTGAAGCTTTCTTT	CASSLNRNTEAFF
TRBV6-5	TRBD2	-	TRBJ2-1	TGTGCCAGCAGTTACTCGCTTAGCGGGGGAGGCCATGAGCAGTTCTTC	CASSYSLSGGGHEQFF
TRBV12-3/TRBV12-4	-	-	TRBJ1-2	TGTGCCAGCACCCTACAGGTTTCCTATGGCTACACCTTC	CASTLQVSYGYTF
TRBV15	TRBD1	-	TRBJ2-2	TGTGCCACCAGCAGGGCCCGGGACAGGGTAGACGGGGAGCTGTTTTTT	CATSRARDRVDGELFF
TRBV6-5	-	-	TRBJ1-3	TGTGCCAGCGGACCGACGGGGGGGGACACCATATATTTT	CASGPTGGDTIYF
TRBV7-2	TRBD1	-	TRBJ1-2	TGTGCCAGCAGTCTTTACGTTGGGACAGGGGGTGGCTACACCTTC	CASSLYVGTGGGYTF
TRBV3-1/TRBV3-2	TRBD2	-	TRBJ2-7	TGTGCCAGCAGCGAGGCGGGGGGCTCCTACGAGCAGTACTTC	CASSEAGGSYEQYF
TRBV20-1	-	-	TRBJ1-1	TGCAGTGCTAGTTCCATGGCTCGTGTCTCTGAAGCTTTCTTT	CSASSMARVSEAFF
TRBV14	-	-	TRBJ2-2	TGTGCCAGCAGCCAAGGATTCGGCAGGGTGGACACCGGGGAGCTGTTTTTT	CASSQGFGRVDTGELFF